This T cell receptor beta chain came from a study of blood T cells in healthy people across ages. Study-level information: When template switching was applied, about one barcoded beta molecule was captured per two T cells. Points from the study as a whole: Comparison with aged donors showed that long-lived donors had more naive CD4+ cells and higher diversity. Expanded clonotype shifts may have been confounded, as the donors had an unknown CMV status.

For every donor, a draw yielded about 10 milliliters of peripheral blood. Per the germline V gene, CDR1 is DFQATT and CDR2 is SNEGSKA (reference sequence). The CDR3 is made up of 14 amino acids. Trimming cost V 3 bases and J 0 bases, with 9 bases left between them. Points on this clonotype: The antigen is not known.

The second PCR ran about 6 to 12 cycles with a sample-barcoded 5' primer and J-beta primers. TCRdb independently ran MiXCR on the 5' RACE reads; one entry per CDR3 protein. The profile shows some 710,000 distinct CDR3 sequences, 22% of them singletons. Sequenced sample: blood. The chain links TRBV20-1 to TRBJ2-4; D unresolved. The receptor comes from a man in his 70s in good health. CDR3 protein: CSASSPLAKNIQYF. In DNA, the CDR3 is TGCAGTGCTAGTTCCCCACTAGCCAAAAACATTCAGTACTTC.